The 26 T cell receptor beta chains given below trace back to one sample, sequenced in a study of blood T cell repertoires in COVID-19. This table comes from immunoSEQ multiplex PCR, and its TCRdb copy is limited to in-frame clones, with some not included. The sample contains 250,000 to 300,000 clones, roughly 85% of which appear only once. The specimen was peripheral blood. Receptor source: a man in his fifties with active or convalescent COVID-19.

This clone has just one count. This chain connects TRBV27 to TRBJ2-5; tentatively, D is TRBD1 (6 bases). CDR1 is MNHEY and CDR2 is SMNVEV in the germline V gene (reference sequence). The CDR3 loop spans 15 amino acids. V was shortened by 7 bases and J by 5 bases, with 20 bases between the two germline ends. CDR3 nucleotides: TGTGCCAGCAAGGGCCTCGATCAGGGGCCGGAGACCCAGTACTTC. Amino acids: CASKGLDQGPETQYF.

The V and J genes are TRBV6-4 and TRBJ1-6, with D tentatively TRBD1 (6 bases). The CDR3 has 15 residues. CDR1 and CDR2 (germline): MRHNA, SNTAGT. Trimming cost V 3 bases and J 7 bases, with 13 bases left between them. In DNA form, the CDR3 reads TGTGCCAGCAGTGAGCAGGAGGACAGAAATTCACCCCTCCACTTT. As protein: CASSEQEDRNSPLHF.

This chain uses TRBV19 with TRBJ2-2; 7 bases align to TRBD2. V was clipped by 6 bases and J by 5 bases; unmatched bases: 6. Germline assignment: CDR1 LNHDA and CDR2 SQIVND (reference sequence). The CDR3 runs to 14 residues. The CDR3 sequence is CASSPSGGTGELFF. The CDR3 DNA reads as TGTGCCAGTAGCCCATCCGGGGGGACCGGGGAGCTGTTTTTT.

The CDR3 reads CASSSQGTGNTGELFF. The CDR3 DNA reads as TGTGCCAGCAGCTCACAGGGTACAGGGAACACCGGGGAGCTGTTTTTT. V usage is TRBV7-3 and J usage is TRBJ2-2, with TRBD1 as a possible D gene (6 bases). V was trimmed by 4 bases and J by 1 base, leaving 13 bases between them. The CDR3 contains 16 residues. Per the germline V gene, CDR1 is SGHTA and CDR2 is FQGTGA.

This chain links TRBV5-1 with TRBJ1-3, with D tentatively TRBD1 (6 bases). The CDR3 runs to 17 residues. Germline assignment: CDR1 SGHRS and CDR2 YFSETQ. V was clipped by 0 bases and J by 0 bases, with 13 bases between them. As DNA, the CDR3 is TGCGCCAGCAGCTTGGTAGGGGGGGCCGTCTCTGGAAACACCATATATTTT. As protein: CASSLVGGAVSGNTIYF. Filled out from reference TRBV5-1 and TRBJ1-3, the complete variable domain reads KAGVTQTPRYLIKTRGQQVTLSCSPISGHRSVSWYQQTPGQGLQFLFEYFSETQRNKGNFPGRFSGRQFSNSRSEMNVSTLELGDSALYLCASSLVGGAVSGNTIYFGEGSWLTVV.

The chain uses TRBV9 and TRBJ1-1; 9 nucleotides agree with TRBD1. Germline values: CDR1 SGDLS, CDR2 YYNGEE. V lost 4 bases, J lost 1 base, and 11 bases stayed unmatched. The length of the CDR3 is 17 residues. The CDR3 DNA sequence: TGTGCCAGCAGCCCATACTCAACAGGGGGCGCGAACACTGAAGCTTTCTTT. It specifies CASSPYSTGGANTEAFF.

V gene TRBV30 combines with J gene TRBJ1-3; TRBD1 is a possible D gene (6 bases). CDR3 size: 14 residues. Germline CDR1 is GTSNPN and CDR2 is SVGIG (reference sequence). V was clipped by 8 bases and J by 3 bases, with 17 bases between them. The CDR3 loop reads CAQKGRGFGNTIYF. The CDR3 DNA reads TGTGCCCAAAAAGGCAGGGGCTTTGGAAACACCATATATTTT.

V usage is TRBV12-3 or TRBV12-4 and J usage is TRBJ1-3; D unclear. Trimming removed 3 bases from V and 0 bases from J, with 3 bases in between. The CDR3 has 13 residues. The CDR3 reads CASSFNSGNTIYF. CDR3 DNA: TGTGCCAGCAGTTTCAACTCTGGAAACACCATATATTTT.

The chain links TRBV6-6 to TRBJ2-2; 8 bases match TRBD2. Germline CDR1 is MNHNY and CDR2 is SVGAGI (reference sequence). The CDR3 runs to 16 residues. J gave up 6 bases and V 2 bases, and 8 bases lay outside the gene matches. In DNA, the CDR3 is TGTGCCAGCAGTTACGGAGCGGGAGAGGTAGCCGGGGAGCTGTTTTTT. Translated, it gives CASSYGAGEVAGELFF.

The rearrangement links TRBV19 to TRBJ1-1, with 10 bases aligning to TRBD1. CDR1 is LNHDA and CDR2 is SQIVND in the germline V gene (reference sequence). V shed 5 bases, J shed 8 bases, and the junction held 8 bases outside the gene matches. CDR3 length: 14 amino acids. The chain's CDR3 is CASSPLRDRGEAFF. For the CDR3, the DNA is TGTGCCAGTAGTCCACTCCGGGACAGGGGCGAAGCTTTCTTT.

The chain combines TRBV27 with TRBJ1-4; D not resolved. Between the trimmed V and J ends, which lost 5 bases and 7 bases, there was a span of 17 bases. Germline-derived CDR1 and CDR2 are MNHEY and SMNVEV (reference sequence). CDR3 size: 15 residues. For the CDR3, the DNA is TGTGCCAGCAGTAGGAGCGGGAAGTTGAGTGAAAAACTGTTTTTT. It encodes CASSRSGKLSEKLFF.

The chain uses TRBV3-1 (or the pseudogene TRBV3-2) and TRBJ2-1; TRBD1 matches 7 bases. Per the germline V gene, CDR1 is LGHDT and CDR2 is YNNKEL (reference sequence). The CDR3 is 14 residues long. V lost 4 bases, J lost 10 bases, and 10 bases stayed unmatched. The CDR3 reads CASSPLTGEGEQFF. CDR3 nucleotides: TGTGCCAGCAGCCCTTTAACAGGGGAAGGCGAGCAGTTCTTC.

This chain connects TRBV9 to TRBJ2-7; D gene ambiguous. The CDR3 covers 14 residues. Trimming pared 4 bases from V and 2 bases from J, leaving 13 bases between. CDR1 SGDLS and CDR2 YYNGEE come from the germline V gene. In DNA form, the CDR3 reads TGTGCCAGCAGCCCTCGACTGAGGACCTACGAGCAGTACTTC. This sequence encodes CASSPRLRTYEQYF.

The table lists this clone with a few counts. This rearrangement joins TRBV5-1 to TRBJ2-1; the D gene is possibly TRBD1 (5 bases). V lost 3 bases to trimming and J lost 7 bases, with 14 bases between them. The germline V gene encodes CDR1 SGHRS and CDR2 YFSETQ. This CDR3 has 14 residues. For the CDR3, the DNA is TGCGCCAGCAGCTGGCGGCAGGGTAGGAATGAGCAGTTCTTC. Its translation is CASSWRQGRNEQFF.

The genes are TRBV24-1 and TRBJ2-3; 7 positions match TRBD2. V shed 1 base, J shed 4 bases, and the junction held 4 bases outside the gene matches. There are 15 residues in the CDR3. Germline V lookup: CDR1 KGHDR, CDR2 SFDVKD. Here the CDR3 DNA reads TGTGCCACCAGTGATTTTGGCGGGAGTGCAGATACGCAGTATTTT. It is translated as CATSDFGGSADTQYF.

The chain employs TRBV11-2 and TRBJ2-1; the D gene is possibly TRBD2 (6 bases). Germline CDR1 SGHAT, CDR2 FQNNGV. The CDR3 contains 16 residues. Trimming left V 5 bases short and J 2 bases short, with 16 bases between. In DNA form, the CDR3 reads TGTGCCAGCAGCCACCTACGGGACTCCACCTACAATGAGCAGTTCTTC. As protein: CASSHLRDSTYNEQFF.

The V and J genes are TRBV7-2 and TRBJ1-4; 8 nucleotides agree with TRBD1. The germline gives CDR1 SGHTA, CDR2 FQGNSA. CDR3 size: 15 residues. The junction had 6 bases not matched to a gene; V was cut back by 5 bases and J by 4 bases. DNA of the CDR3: TGTGCCAGCAGCAGTGACAGGGGCCATAATGAAAAACTGTTTTTT. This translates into CASSSDRGHNEKLFF.

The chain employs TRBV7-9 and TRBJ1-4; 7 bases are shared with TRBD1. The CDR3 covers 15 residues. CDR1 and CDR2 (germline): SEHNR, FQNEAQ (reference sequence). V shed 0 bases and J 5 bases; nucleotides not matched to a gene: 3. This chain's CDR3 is CASSLAGRGNEKLFF. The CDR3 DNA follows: TGTGCCAGCAGCTTAGCGGGCAGGGGGAATGAAAAACTGTTTTTT.

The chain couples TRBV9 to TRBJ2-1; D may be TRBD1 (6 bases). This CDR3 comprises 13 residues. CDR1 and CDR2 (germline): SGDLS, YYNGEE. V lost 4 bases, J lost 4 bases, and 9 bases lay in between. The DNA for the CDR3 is TGTGCCAGCAGCCCAGGGGCTTACAATGAGCAGTTCTTC. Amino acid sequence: CASSPGAYNEQFF.

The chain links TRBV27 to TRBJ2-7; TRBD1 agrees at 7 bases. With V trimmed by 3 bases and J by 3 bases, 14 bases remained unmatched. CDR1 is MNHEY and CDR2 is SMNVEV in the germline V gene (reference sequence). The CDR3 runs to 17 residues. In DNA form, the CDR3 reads TGTGCCAGCAGTTTGTCCTCCCCGACAGGGAAATACTACGAGCAGTACTTC. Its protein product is CASSLSSPTGKYYEQYF.

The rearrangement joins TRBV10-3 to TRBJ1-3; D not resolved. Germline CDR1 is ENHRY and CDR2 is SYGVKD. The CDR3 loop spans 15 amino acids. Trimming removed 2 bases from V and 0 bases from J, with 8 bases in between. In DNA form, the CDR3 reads TGTGCCATCAGTGAGGGGCCACACTCTGGAAACACCATATATTTT. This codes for CAISEGPHSGNTIYF.

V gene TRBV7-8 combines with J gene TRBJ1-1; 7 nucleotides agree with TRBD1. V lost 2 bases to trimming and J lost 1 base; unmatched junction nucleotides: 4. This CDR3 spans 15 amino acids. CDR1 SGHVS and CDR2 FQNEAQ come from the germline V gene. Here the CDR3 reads CASSLSWTGNTEAFF. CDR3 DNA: TGTGCCAGCAGCTTATCGTGGACAGGGAACACTGAAGCTTTCTTT.

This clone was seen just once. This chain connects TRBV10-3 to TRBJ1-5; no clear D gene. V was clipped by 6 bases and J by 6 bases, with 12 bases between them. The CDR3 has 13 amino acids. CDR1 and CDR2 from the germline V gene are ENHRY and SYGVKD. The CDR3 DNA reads TGTGCCATCAGCCCCCCCACGGGTCAGCCCCAGCATTTT. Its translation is CAISPPTGQPQHF.

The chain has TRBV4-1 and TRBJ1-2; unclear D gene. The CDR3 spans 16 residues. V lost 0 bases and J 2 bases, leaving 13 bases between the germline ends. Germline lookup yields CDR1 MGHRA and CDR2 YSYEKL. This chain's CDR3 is CASSQDRPGTNYGYTF. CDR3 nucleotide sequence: TGCGCCAGCAGCCAAGATCGTCCAGGAACGAACTATGGCTACACCTTC.

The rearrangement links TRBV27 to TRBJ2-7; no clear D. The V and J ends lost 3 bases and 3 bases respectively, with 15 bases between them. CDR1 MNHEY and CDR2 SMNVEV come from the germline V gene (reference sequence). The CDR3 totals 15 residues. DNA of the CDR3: TGTGCCAGCAGTTTGCGGCTAGACCCATACTACGAGCAGTACTTC. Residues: CASSLRLDPYYEQYF.

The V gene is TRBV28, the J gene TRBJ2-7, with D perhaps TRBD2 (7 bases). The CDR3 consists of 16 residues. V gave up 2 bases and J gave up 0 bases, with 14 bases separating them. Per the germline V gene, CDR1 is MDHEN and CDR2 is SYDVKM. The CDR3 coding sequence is TGTGCCAGCAGTTTAGGGGGGGACATTCTCTCCTACGAGCAGTACTTC. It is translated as CASSLGGDILSYEQYF.